This TCR beta chain stems from a study of blood T cell repertoires in COVID-19. For the study at large: Sites across the United States, Italy and Spain contributed samples from acute and convalescent COVID-19. T cells, B-cell-depleted T cells, or PBMCs provided the cDNA or gDNA that served as material.

J was trimmed by 3 bases and V by 0 bases; bases with no gene match: 3. Germline values: CDR1 MNHEY, CDR2 SVGEGT. This CDR3 has 15 residues. This clone has just a few counts. Here immunoSEQ multiplex PCR was the method, and the copy in TCRdb shows in-frame clones only, minus some. The table has 55,000 to 65,000 clones, roughly four fifths seen once. The J gene is TRBJ2-7, the V gene TRBV6-2 or TRBV6-3; 9 bases are shared with TRBD2. Material: peripheral blood. The source is a man between 60 and 75 years old with COVID-19, enrolled during active disease. The CDR3 DNA reads as TGTGCCAGCAGTTACTCGCTAGCGGGGTACTACGAGCAGTACTTC. Its protein is CASSYSLAGYYEQYF.